This T cell receptor (beta chain) is from a study of blood T cell repertoires in COVID-19 (dated by TCRdb to 2020 to 2022). Describing the broader study: The collaborator samples originated in the United States, Italy and Spain and spanned the acute and convalescent phases of COVID-19. The prospective study material was composed of cDNA or gDNA derived from T cells, B-cell-depleted T cells, or PBMCs. Deeply sampled blood TCRbeta repertoires from subjects exposed to, actively infected with, or recovered from COVID-19 were included in the dataset. The repertoires were made available in a free public database intended to serve as a resource for research on the immune response to SARS-CoV-2. The samples were drawn from the first 160 participants of the ongoing ImmuneRACE study and from some 1,300 subjects provided by 6 global collaborators. The sample metadata nearly always contained a de-identified subject ID, COVID-19 status, age in years and sex. Where available, HLA class I and class II types were obtained from metadata supplied by the sample provider rather than from assay-based typing. General study outcomes and caveats: The amount of clinical and demographic metadata varied by source and participant and was provided uncurated.

A remark on this clone: Its recognized antigen is unknown. Base qualities are not at hand, and no much larger clone is one base apart.

The germline V gene gives CDR1 as SGDLS and CDR2 as YYNGEE. The CDR3 contains 15 residues, cysteine and phenylalanine counted. Here the CDR3 DNA is all that survives: 45 bases in frame from base 1. V is clipped by 4 bases and J by 0 bases, and the sequence between their germline boundaries is 13 bases long. TCRbeta CDR3 regions were amplified from genomic DNA using the immunoSEQ Assay, a bias-controlled multiplex PCR. The study's own analysis went as follows. The number of nucleated cells in each sample was estimated from the amplification of reference gene primers within the assay. Sequence reads were collapsed and filtered to measure the absolute abundance of every unique TCRbeta CDR3 rearrangement. For each sample, productive Simpson clonality was calculated as the square root of Simpson's diversity index across productive rearrangements. Drawn from immuneACCESS, this table holds only the in-frame rearrangements with V and J called that TCRdb kept. Clones are partly lost; checked studies trace under half to an unresolved V gene and leave the rest unexplained. V and J calls plus clone size are reproduced from that table; the DNA served to infer D and trimming. In this sample the table shows 140,000 or so clones, just under 90% of which occur a single time. The ten largest clones add up to about 11% of the sample.

Whole blood was collected in K2EDTA tubes by collaborating institutions according to the institutions' own protocols. Collaborator samples were shipped for TCRbeta analysis as frozen whole blood, isolated PBMCs, or DNA extracted from either sample type. The sequencing input was peripheral blood. The TCR comes from a woman of 80 years or more with acute or convalescent COVID-19. The chain uses TRBV9 and TRBJ1-1; the D gene is possibly TRBD1, with 5 bases matching. The CDR3 in this case is CASSPRTTLNTEAFF. The nucleotide sequence reads as follows: TGTGCCAGCAGCCCGAGGACAACCTTGAACACTGAAGCTTTCTTT. With all but the CDR3 taken from the reference TRBV9 and TRBJ1-1 genes, the full variable domain is: DSGVTQTPKHLITATGQRVTLRCSPRSGDLSVYWYQQSLDQGLQFLIQYYNGEERAKGNILERFSAQQFPDLHSELNLSSLELGDSALYFCASSPRTTLNTEAFFGQGTRLTVV.